One and the same sample provided the 13 T cell receptor beta chains below, sequenced in a study of early T cells in non-severe SARS-CoV-2 infection. TCRdb analysed the 5' RACE reads with MiXCR anew, one entry per CDR3 protein. The table includes tens of thousands of distinct CDR3 sequences, about an eighth detected once. Sequencing used whole blood. The receptors were sampled from an adult who was a healthcare worker with PCR-confirmed SARS-CoV-2 infection or an uninfected control (not recorded which).

This clonotype came up many times. The rearrangement joins TRBV7-9 to TRBJ1-2; D possibly corresponds to TRBD1 (5 bases). CDR1 and CDR2 from the germline V gene are SEHNR and FQNEAQ (reference sequence). The ends were cut back, 1 base at V and 6 bases at J, with 12 bases in the middle. The CDR3 spans 14 residues. CDR3: CASSLEVAGNGYTF. In DNA, the CDR3 is TGTGCCAGCAGCTTAGAAGTGGCAGGGAATGGCTACACCTTC. Looking up the rest from reference TRBV7-9 and TRBJ1-2 gives the full variable domain: DTGVSQNPRHKITKRGQNVTFRCDPISEHNRLYWYRQTLGQGPEFLTYFQNEAQLEKSRLLSDRFSAERPKGSFSTLEIQRTEQGDSAMYLCASSLEVAGNGYTFGSGTRLTVV.

This clonotype was counted many times. The rearrangement joins TRBV7-9 to TRBJ2-3; D is possibly TRBD1 (5 bases). The CDR3 totals 16 residues. V was clipped by 5 bases and J by 2 bases, with 17 bases between them. CDR1 is SEHNR and CDR2 is FQNEAQ in the germline V gene (reference sequence). The CDR3 DNA sequence: TGTGCCAGCAGCATGACAGCTACCCCTTTCACAGATACGCAGTATTTT. This codes for CASSMTATPFTDTQYF.

This clonotype has at least ten counts. The DNA for the CDR3 is TGTGCCAGCAGCCCCGGACTGGGACGGGAGCAGTTCTTC. Translating it yields CASSPGLGREQFF. This chain connects TRBV28 to TRBJ2-1; either TRBD1 or TRBD2 may fit D (5 bases each). The CDR3 has 13 amino acids. With 6 bases removed from V and 10 bases from J, the gap between germline ends came to 16 bases. CDR1 is MDHEN, CDR2 SYDVKM, per germline.

In this sample, this clonotype turned up many times. V and J are TRBV2 and TRBJ1-2; D is unclear. V lost 7 bases and J lost 1, with 10 bases in between. The CDR3 consists of 13 residues. Germline assignment: CDR1 SNHLY and CDR2 FYNNEI. The DNA for the CDR3 is TGTGCCAGCATCGGCCAGGTTAACTATGGCTACACCTTC. Residues: CASIGQVNYGYTF. Supplemented by reference TRBV2 and TRBJ1-2, the full variable domain reads EPEVTQTPSHQVTQMGQEVILRCVPISNHLYFYWYRQILGQKVEFLVSFYNNEISEKSEIFDDQFSVERPDGSNFTLKIRSTKLEDSAMYFCASIGQVNYGYTFGSGTRLTVV.

This clonotype has ten or more counts. The chain joins TRBV29-1 to TRBJ1-2; D perhaps matches TRBD1 (6 bases). V lost 6 bases and J 2 bases, leaving 13 bases between the germline ends. CDR3 length equals 13 residues. The germline gives CDR1 SQVTM, CDR2 ANQGSEA. CDR3 bases: TGCAGCGTATTAACAGGGTACAACTATGGCTACACCTTC. Translated: CSVLTGYNYGYTF.

There are many counts of this clonotype. The chain has TRBV12-3 or TRBV12-4 and TRBJ1-4, with 7 bases aligning to TRBD1. Losses at the gene ends were 5 bases for V and 8 bases for J; bases not matched to a gene: 11. The CDR3 totals 15 residues. CDR3 amino acids: CASSIGQEEWEKLFF. The CDR3, as DNA: TGTGCCAGCAGTATTGGACAGGAAGAGTGGGAAAAACTGTTTTTT.

There are many counts of this clonotype. This chain uses TRBV6-1 with TRBJ2-3; a possible D gene is TRBD1 (6 bases). The CDR3 has 14 residues. The V and J ends lost 8 bases and 2 bases respectively, with 14 bases between them. From germline, CDR1 is MNHNS and CDR2 SASEGT. DNA of the CDR3: TGTGCCAGCTCCCTCGGACAGAACACAGATACGCAGTATTTT. It translates to CASSLGQNTDTQYF.

This clonotype has at least ten counts. The rearrangement joins TRBV11-2 to TRBJ2-7; no firm D call. Germline assignment: CDR1 SGHAT and CDR2 FQNNGV. Trimming took off 2 bases at V and 2 bases at J, with 10 bases between the two ends. The CDR3 consists of 14 residues. CDR3 region: CASSLRVTAYEQYF. CDR3 nucleotides: TGTGCCAGCAGCTTAAGGGTTACCGCCTACGAGCAGTACTTC.

This clonotype came up many times. The chain recombines TRBV6-5 with TRBJ1-2; weak D call: TRBD1 (6 bases). There are 13 residues in the CDR3. Germline V CDR1 and CDR2: MNHEY, SVGAGI. V lost 6 bases, J lost 5 bases, and 13 bases lay in between. CDR3 region: CASRPGQRYGYTF. The CDR3 DNA follows: TGTGCCAGCAGGCCCGGACAGCGGTATGGCTACACCTTC.

This clonotype was seen many times. The chain is built from TRBV7-2 and TRBJ2-1; D might be TRBD2 (6 bases). The germline gives CDR1 SGHTA, CDR2 FQGNSA. V lost 0 bases, J lost 7 bases, and 16 bases lay in between. This CDR3 contains 16 residues. The CDR3 DNA reads TGTGCCAGCAGCTTAGCGCGTACGGGAGCTCGGAATGAGCAGTTCTTC. It yields the protein CASSLARTGARNEQFF.

This clonotype showed up many times. The rearrangement links TRBV18 to TRBJ2-7; TRBD1 aligns across 9 bases. The CDR3 is 14 residues long. The trim removed 6 bases at V and 0 bases at J, leaving 3 bases unmatched. The germline V gene has CDR1 KGHSH and CDR2 LQKENI. The CDR3 DNA reads TGTGCCAGCTCCCCGGACAGGGGCTCCTACGAGCAGTACTTC. This gives the protein CASSPDRGSYEQYF.

This clonotype was seen repeatedly, ten times or more. The rearrangement uses TRBV10-2 and TRBJ2-7; D may be TRBD1 (5 bases). This CDR3 spans 13 amino acids. Trimming took 4 bases from V and 4 from J, leaving 11 bases between them. CDR1 and CDR2 (germline): WSHSY, SAAADI. The CDR3: CASSAQGTYEQYF. The CDR3 DNA follows: TGCGCCAGCAGTGCTCAGGGAACGTACGAGCAGTACTTC.

The rearrangement links TRBV28 to TRBJ2-5; TRBD1 matches at 9 bases. The germline V gene encodes CDR1 MDHEN and CDR2 SYDVKM. CDR3 length: 14 residues. V lost 8 bases, J lost 5 bases, and 9 bases stayed unmatched. The CDR3 DNA reads TGTGCCAGCCAAGTACAGGGGGCTAGGGAGACCCAGTACTTC. Its protein is CASQVQGARETQYF.